This T cell receptor beta chain was found in a study of cytomegalovirus exposure and HLA in healthy donors. Regarding this clone: Its matching antigen is unknown.

Germline V gives CDR1 SGDLS, CDR2 YYNGEE. There are 17 residues in the CDR3. The trim removed 4 bases at V and 0 bases at J, leaving 3 bases unmatched. Findings and limits, study-wide: Among the most significant clusters, several appeared linked to common viral pathogens in a later analysis. In vitro data verified three CMV-associated chains as specific for CMV antigens.

The PCR employed 60 Vbeta primers together with 13 Jbeta primers. Assay used: immunoSEQ multiplex PCR; TCRdb lists only in-frame clones, some missing. This table has a few hundred thousand clones, roughly 90% appearing once. All the people who gave samples were healthy bone marrow donors. V and J are TRBV9 and TRBJ2-6, with TRBD1 identical over 11 bases. The material sequenced was PBMCs. This sequence originates from a woman under 30 in good health and CMV-seronegative. The CDR3 DNA is TGTGCCAGCAGCAGGGACAGGGGGATCTCTGGGGCCAACGTCCTGACTTTC. Protein sequence: CASSRDRGISGANVLTF.